A single sample is the source of the 5 T cell receptor beta chains below, sequenced in a study of identical twins. TCRdb called the 5' RACE reads again in MiXCR, with one record for every CDR3 protein. The sample yields about 460,000 distinct CDR3 sequences, 14% seen once. These data also featured in a second study, about yellow fever vaccine responses in identical twins.

Sequencing used CD4+ T cells sorted from blood. These receptors originate from a woman younger than 30 in good health.

V and J are TRBV5-1 and TRBJ1-1; 8 positions match TRBD1. Germline-derived CDR1 and CDR2 are SGHRS and YFSETQ. Trimming removed 0 bases from V and 1 base from J; junction bases left unmatched: 5. This CDR3 is 16 amino acids long. CDR3 protein: CASSLVPGTGNTEAFF. CDR3 bases: TGCGCCAGCAGCTTGGTGCCGGGGACAGGGAACACTGAAGCTTTCTTT. The full variable domain, in which reference TRBV5-1 and TRBJ1-1 provide the parts outside the CDR3, is KAGVTQTPRYLIKTRGQQVTLSCSPISGHRSVSWYQQTPGQGLQFLFEYFSETQRNKGNFPGRFSGRQFSNSRSEMNVSTLELGDSALYLCASSLVPGTGNTEAFFGQGTRLTVV.

This clonotype was counted once. This CDR3 reads CASSPPGPTQYF. The DNA for the CDR3 is TGTGCCAGCTCACCACCGGGCCCAACCCAGTACTTC. The chain joins TRBV18 to TRBJ2-5; no definite D call. V lost 0 bases, J lost 8 bases, and 7 bases lay in between. The germline V gene encodes CDR1 KGHSH and CDR2 LQKENI. The CDR3 consists of 12 residues. Supplemented by reference TRBV18 and TRBJ2-5, the full variable domain reads NAGVMQNPRHLVRRRGQEARLRCSPMKGHSHVYWYRQLPEEGLKFMVYLQKENIIDESGMPKERFSAEFPKEGPSILRIQQVVRGDSAAYFCASSPPGPTQYFGPGTRLLVL.

This chain uses TRBV4-2 with TRBJ2-3; TRBD1 or TRBD2 may be the D gene (5 bases each). CDR3 length equals 15 residues. V dropped 4 bases and J dropped 0 bases, with 11 bases sitting between them. Germline lookup yields CDR1 LGHNA and CDR2 YNFKEQ. CDR3 protein: CASSLNEGSTDTQYF. The CDR3 DNA reads as TGTGCCAGCAGCCTCAACGAGGGGAGCACAGATACGCAGTATTTT.

This clonotype came up a few times. This sequence joins TRBV5-1 and TRBJ1-6, with 7 bases that match TRBD1. This CDR3 has 14 amino acids. Germline V gives CDR1 SGHRS, CDR2 YFSETQ. Trimming cost V 3 bases and J 7 bases; bases outside gene matches: 4. Written as DNA, the CDR3 is TGCGCCAGCAGCTGGGGGACAGACAATTCACCCCTCCACTTT. It translates to CASSWGTDNSPLHF.

This clonotype was counted only a few times. This chain uses TRBV20-1 with TRBJ2-1; possibly TRBD1 or TRBD2 for D (5 bases each). Looked up from germline, CDR1 is DFQATT and CDR2 is SNEGSKA (reference sequence). Trimming removed 0 bases from V and 4 bases from J, with 13 bases in between. The CDR3 contains 15 residues. CDR3 bases: TGCAGTGCTAGAGATCCCCCGGGACCTTACAATGAGCAGTTCTTC. Protein: CSARDPPGPYNEQFF.